Listed here is a single TCR beta chain. As yet, its antigen is unknown. Trimming took 5 bases from V and 1 from J; bases not matched to a gene: 10. This CDR3 spans 16 amino acids. Germline V gene lookup returns CDR1 LGHNA and CDR2 YNFKEQ. Via MiXCR, TCRdb re-called the 5' RACE reads, giving one row per CDR3 protein. The sample includes approximately 430,000 distinct CDR3 sequences, about 22% of them seen just once. The sample is drawn from a study of T-cell memory formation after mild COVID-19. On the study more broadly: Largely, the TCR clusters proved donor specific.

Findings and limits, study-wide: In pre-infection memory, a portion of responding clones appeared, which suggested that cross-reactive memory joined.

This clonotype was obtained from an adult woman who had mild COVID-19 (a few samples of this study predate the infection). Cell type and time point are not known. Material for sequencing was PBMCs or a T cell subset sorted from them (not recorded which). The chain recombines TRBV4-2 with TRBJ1-2; 7 bases are a match to TRBD1. CDR3 in amino acids: CASSFPPGQYNYGYTF. DNA of the CDR3: TGTGCCAGCAGCTTCCCGCCGGGACAGTATAACTATGGCTACACCTTC.